These 5 T cell receptor beta chains originate from one sample sequenced in a study of blood T cell repertoires in COVID-19. Here immunoSEQ multiplex PCR was the method, and the copy in TCRdb shows in-frame clones only, minus some. The sample consists of 140,000 to 150,000 clones, 80% to 90% of them appearing once. Material: peripheral blood. The receptors were gathered from a human donor with acute or convalescent COVID-19. The donor label of this sample is uncertain.

The V and J genes are TRBV6-5 and TRBJ2-7; a possible D gene is TRBD1 (6 bases). The CDR3 covers 11 residues. Germline loops: CDR1 MNHEY, CDR2 SVGAGI. Trimming stripped 6 bases from V and 6 bases from J, with 9 bases between. This CDR3 is CASRGGSEQYV. The CDR3 coding sequence is TGTGCCAGCAGAGGGGGTTCCGAGCAGTACGTC.

V usage is TRBV2 and J usage is TRBJ1-4, with TRBD1 identical over 8 bases. Germline V gives CDR1 SNHLY, CDR2 FYNNEI. V lost 6 bases, J lost 7 bases, and 7 bases stayed unmatched. The CDR3 consists of 14 residues. CDR3 region: CASRDGQGGEKLFF. The CDR3 coding sequence is TGTGCCAGCAGGGATGGACAGGGAGGTGAAAAACTGTTTTTT.

The V and J genes are TRBV5-1 and TRBJ2-7; 8 nucleotides agree with TRBD1. V lost 0 bases and J lost 5; bases outside the gene matches: 10. This CDR3 has 16 amino acids. Germline lookup yields CDR1 SGHRS and CDR2 YFSETQ. The CDR3: CASSLDLGRGLNEQYF. DNA of the CDR3: TGCGCCAGCAGCTTGGACTTAGGCAGGGGGCTCAACGAGCAGTACTTC.

This rearrangement joins TRBV7-9 to TRBJ1-1; tentatively, D is TRBD1 (6 bases). The CDR3 length is 15 residues. V shed 0 bases and J shed 3 bases, with 11 bases lying between them. Germline V gene lookup returns CDR1 SEHNR and CDR2 FQNEAQ (reference sequence). CDR3 nucleotide sequence: TGTGCCAGCAGCTTAGCGGCAGGGGTGTACACTGAAGCTTTCTTT. It translates to CASSLAAGVYTEAFF. Together with reference TRBV7-9 and TRBJ1-1, the CDR3 gives the full variable domain: DTGVSQNPRHKITKRGQNVTFRCDPISEHNRLYWYRQTLGQGPEFLTYFQNEAQLEKSRLLSDRFSAERPKGSFSTLEIQRTEQGDSAMYLCASSLAAGVYTEAFFGQGTRLTVV.

The chain links TRBV28 to TRBJ1-4, with D perhaps TRBD1 (5 bases). CDR3 size: 14 residues. The V end was cut by 3 bases, the J end by 3 bases, with 8 bases between. Germline CDR1 reads MDHEN; CDR2 reads SYDVKM. This CDR3 is CASSLTVPNEKLFF. The CDR3 DNA follows: TGTGCCAGCAGTTTGACAGTACCTAATGAAAAACTGTTTTTT.